Below, 24 T cell receptor beta chains from the same sample are listed, as sequenced in a study of blood T cell repertoires in COVID-19. Repertoires were generated with immunoSEQ multiplex PCR, while TCRdb's copy carries only in-frame clones and drops some. Altogether around 200,000 clones are present, under 90% being singletons, with the ten largest covering roughly 6.8%. The sample comprised peripheral blood. These receptors were obtained from a human donor in a cohort sampled during active COVID-19.

CDR3 sequence (DNA): TGTGCCAGCAGTGAATATCAAAGCGGGGGGAGAAATACGCAGTATTTT. Translated, it gives CASSEYQSGGRNTQYF. The gene calls are TRBV25-1 and TRBJ2-3, with 9 bases matching TRBD2. Germline lookup yields CDR1 MGHDK and CDR2 SYGVNS. V lost 0 bases, J lost 7 bases, and 8 bases stayed unmatched. This CDR3 region has 16 residues.

J is TRBJ1-1 and V is TRBV6-5, with a tentative D call TRBD1 (5 bases). Germline V gene data show CDR1 as MNHEY and CDR2 as SVGAGI. The V end lost 10 bases, the J end lost 4 bases, and 19 bases lay between the germline ends. The CDR3 has 14 residues. The CDR3 coding sequence is TGTGCCACCCGAAGAAGGGGATTGGGCACTGAAGCTTTCTTT. Translated: CATRRRGLGTEAFF.

The chain joins TRBV19 to TRBJ1-2; the match to TRBD1 covers 9 bases. Germline values: CDR1 LNHDA, CDR2 SQIVND (reference sequence). The junction had 6 bases not matched to a gene; V was cut back by 9 bases and J by 7 bases. The CDR3 totals 12 residues. CDR3 in amino acids: CASLQGARGYTF. CDR3 DNA sequence: TGTGCCAGCCTACAGGGGGCTCGTGGCTACACCTTC. Filled out from reference TRBV19 and TRBJ1-2, the complete variable domain reads DGGITQSPKYLFRKEGQNVTLSCEQNLNHDAMYWYRQDPGQGLRLIYYSQIVNDFQKGDIAEGYSVSREKKESFPLTVTSAQKNPTAFYLCASLQGARGYTFGSGTRLTVV.

The genes are TRBV5-1 and TRBJ2-7; D uncertain. The CDR3 sequence is 13 residues long. Germline V gene data show CDR1 as SGHRS and CDR2 as YFSETQ. The V end lost 0 bases, the J end lost 5 bases, and 9 bases lay between the germline ends. The CDR3 is CASSLGPDNEQYF. CDR3 sequence (DNA): TGCGCCAGCAGCTTGGGTCCAGACAACGAGCAGTACTTC.

This clone was counted once. The gene calls are TRBV4-1 and TRBJ1-2; 8 nucleotides agree with TRBD1. The CDR3 spans 16 residues. After removal of 0 bases from V and 3 bases from J, the junction contained 6 bases not matched to a gene. The V gene's germline CDR1 is MGHRA and CDR2 YSYEKL. This chain's CDR3 is CASSQERQGADYGYTF. CDR3 in DNA: TGCGCCAGCAGCCAAGAGAGGCAGGGGGCGGACTATGGCTACACCTTC.

This clone is a singleton in its sample. V and J are TRBV5-1 and TRBJ2-2, with D tentatively TRBD1 (6 bases). CDR1 and CDR2 from the germline V gene are SGHRS and YFSETQ. This CDR3 has 15 residues. V lost 3 bases, J lost 4 bases, and 13 bases lay in between. Written as DNA, the CDR3 is TGCGCCAGCAGCTCGTGGGGGCCGGGCACCGGGGAGCTGTTTTTT. The encoded protein is CASSSWGPGTGELFF. Based on the CDR3 plus reference TRBV5-1 and TRBJ2-2, the full variable domain is KAGVTQTPRYLIKTRGQQVTLSCSPISGHRSVSWYQQTPGQGLQFLFEYFSETQRNKGNFPGRFSGRQFSNSRSEMNVSTLELGDSALYLCASSSWGPGTGELFFGEGSRLTVL.

The V gene is TRBV10-3, the J gene TRBJ2-7, with 7 bases identical to TRBD2. CDR1 is ENHRY, CDR2 SYGVKD, per germline. With 4 bases clipped from V and 5 bases from J, the junction kept 5 bases outside the gene matches. This CDR3 contains 13 residues. CDR3 coding DNA: TGTGCCATCAGTGGTGTGGGGGGGAACGAGCAGTACTTC. Protein product: CAISGVGGNEQYF.

This chain connects TRBV27 to TRBJ2-5; 9 bases line up with TRBD1. Germline V gene sequence: CDR1 MNHEY, CDR2 SMNVEV (reference sequence). The ends lost 3 bases at V and 4 bases at J; junction bases unmatched: 6. The CDR3 contains 15 residues. DNA of the CDR3: TGTGCCAGCAGTTTTTCGGGGGACAGGGTAGAGACCCAGTACTTC. Protein sequence: CASSFSGDRVETQYF.

The chain has TRBV19 and TRBJ2-1; 8 bases are shared with TRBD2. This CDR3 comprises 14 residues. V lost 3 bases to trimming and J lost 6 bases; unmatched junction nucleotides: 4. The germline V gene has CDR1 LNHDA and CDR2 SQIVND (reference sequence). The CDR3 loop is CASSISSGGNEQFF. The CDR3 DNA is TGTGCCAGTAGTATTTCCAGCGGGGGCAATGAGCAGTTCTTC. Combining the CDR3 with reference TRBV19 and TRBJ2-1 gives the whole variable domain DGGITQSPKYLFRKEGQNVTLSCEQNLNHDAMYWYRQDPGQGLRLIYYSQIVNDFQKGDIAEGYSVSREKKESFPLTVTSAQKNPTAFYLCASSISSGGNEQFFGPGTRLTVL.

The chain combines TRBV6-5 with TRBJ2-7, with 8 bases fitting TRBD1. CDR3 length: 15 amino acids. Germline V CDR1 and CDR2: MNHEY, SVGAGI. With V trimmed by 4 bases and J by 5 bases, 10 bases remained unmatched. The CDR3 spells CASSSADRDLNEQYF. The CDR3 bases are TGTGCCAGCAGTTCGGCGGACAGGGACCTTAACGAGCAGTACTTC.

The rearrangement joins TRBV5-1 to TRBJ1-4; TRBD1 agrees at 7 bases. Germline CDR1 SGHRS, CDR2 YFSETQ. J was trimmed by 7 bases and V by 7 bases; bases with no gene match: 7. This CDR3 spans 13 amino acids. The CDR3 here is CASRDSPTEKLFF. CDR3 DNA: TGCGCCAGCCGGGACAGCCCCACTGAAAAACTGTTTTTT.

The chain combines TRBV10-3 with TRBJ2-3; D may be TRBD2 (5 bases). Germline V gene lookup returns CDR1 ENHRY and CDR2 SYGVKD. V lost 0 bases and J lost 0, with 13 bases in between. The CDR3 is made up of 17 amino acids. This CDR3 reads CAISESGGLPSTDTQYF. As DNA, the CDR3 is TGTGCCATCAGTGAGTCTGGCGGGTTACCTAGCACAGATACGCAGTATTTT.

The CDR3 region has the DNA TGCGCCAGCAGCCCCCTCGGGTGGGGGGAGGGCACTGAAGCTTTCTTT. Protein sequence: CASSPLGWGEGTEAFF. The rearrangement uses TRBV5-1 and TRBJ1-1, with D maybe TRBD1 (5 bases). This CDR3 is built from 16 residues. V was trimmed by 4 bases and J by 4 bases, leaving 20 bases between them. CDR1 is SGHRS and CDR2 is YFSETQ in the germline V gene.

V and J are TRBV27 and TRBJ1-4, with D possibly matching TRBD1 (6 bases). The V gene lost 3 bases and the J gene lost 0 bases, with 8 bases spanning the gap. The CDR3 is made up of 15 amino acids. Germline-derived CDR1 and CDR2 are MNHEY and SMNVEV (reference sequence). CDR3 DNA sequence: TGTGCCAGCAGTTTCGACAGGACAACTAATGAAAAACTGTTTTTT. This encodes CASSFDRTTNEKLFF. The full variable domain, completed using reference TRBV27 and TRBJ1-4, is EAQVTQNPRYLITVTGKKLTVTCSQNMNHEYMSWYRQDPGLGLRQIYYSMNVEVTDKGDVPEGYKVSRKEKRNFPLILESPSPNQTSLYFCASSFDRTTNEKLFFGSGTQLSVL.

This chain joins TRBV5-4 and TRBJ1-2; TRBD1 aligns across 9 bases. CDR1 and CDR2 (germline): SGHNT, YYREEE (reference sequence). There are 14 residues in the CDR3. The ends lost 5 bases at V and 5 bases at J; junction bases unmatched: 7. The chain's CDR3 is CASRNTGQGYGYTF. CDR3 coding DNA: TGTGCCAGCAGGAATACGGGACAGGGATATGGCTACACCTTC.

V usage is TRBV21-1 and J usage is TRBJ1-5; the table's TRBD1 call for D was not verified on the DNA. TRBV21-1 is a pseudogene. The length of the CDR3 is 16 residues. The CDR3 sequence is CASSIPPDSDNQPQHF. CDR3 bases: TGTGCCAGCAGCATTCCCCCGGACAGCGACAATCAGCCCCAGCATTTT.

This clone was picked up a small number of times. The rearrangement uses TRBV2 and TRBJ1-5; D is undetermined. V was cut by 3 bases and J by 7 bases, with 16 bases left in between. The CDR3 is 15 amino acids. Per the germline V gene, CDR1 is SNHLY and CDR2 is FYNNEI. This CDR3 reads CASSDERMRGQPQHF. CDR3 nucleotide sequence: TGTGCCAGCAGTGACGAAAGAATGCGGGGACAGCCCCAGCATTTT.

The chain is built from TRBV6-6 and TRBJ1-2; tentative D call: TRBD1 (5 bases). Germline V gene data show CDR1 as MNHNY and CDR2 as SVGAGI (reference sequence). This CDR3 comprises 15 residues. V was shortened by 0 bases and J by 4 bases, with 12 bases between the two germline ends. CDR3 in DNA: TGTGCCAGCAGTTACTCGACACAGGTACTCTATGGCTACACCTTC. It translates to CASSYSTQVLYGYTF.

The V call is TRBV4-1, the J call TRBJ1-3, with TRBD1 matching over 8 bases. CDR1 is MGHRA and CDR2 is YSYEKL in the germline V gene. The junction had 14 bases not matched to a gene; V was cut back by 0 bases and J by 7 bases. CDR3 length: 18 residues. CDR3: CASSQDPRGTGGGNTIYF. The DNA of the CDR3 is TGCGCCAGCAGCCAAGATCCCCGAGGGACAGGTGGAGGGAACACCATATATTTT.

The chain carries TRBV6-2 or TRBV6-3 and TRBJ1-1; D is perhaps TRBD1 (5 bases). Between the trimmed V and J ends, which lost 6 bases and 0 bases, there was a span of 17 bases. This CDR3 has 16 amino acids. Germline lookup yields CDR1 MNHEY and CDR2 SVGEGT. CDR3 DNA sequence: TGTGCCAGCAGCTCATCCCTACAGGTTCTGAACACTGAAGCTTTCTTT. Its protein is CASSSSLQVLNTEAFF.

This chain joins TRBV6-6 and TRBJ1-2; TRBD1 agrees at 7 bases. CDR1 MNHNY and CDR2 SVGAGI come from the germline V gene (reference sequence). The CDR3 sequence is 16 residues long. The trim removed 5 bases at V and 2 bases at J, leaving 11 bases unmatched. This CDR3 reads CASSKGGKGQNYGYTF. CDR3 nucleotide sequence: TGTGCCAGCAGTAAAGGGGGGAAGGGACAGAACTATGGCTACACCTTC.

This chain joins TRBV9 and TRBJ2-1; 13 bases map to TRBD2. V shed 3 bases and J 8 bases; nucleotides not matched to a gene: 2. The CDR3 spans 14 residues. The germline V gene has CDR1 SGDLS and CDR2 YYNGEE. The CDR3 protein is CASSGTSGGDEQFF. In DNA, the CDR3 is TGTGCCAGCAGCGGGACTAGCGGGGGCGATGAGCAGTTCTTC.

V gene TRBV27 combines with J gene TRBJ2-7, with 9 nucleotides matching TRBD1. The germline CDR1 and CDR2 sequences are MNHEY and SMNVEV (reference sequence). Trimming at V came to 6 bases and at J to 4 bases, leaving 10 bases not matched to a gene. CDR3 length equals 15 residues. CDR3 sequence: CASSPAPGQGYEQYF. As DNA, the CDR3 is TGTGCCAGCAGCCCCGCCCCTGGACAGGGGTACGAGCAGTACTTC.

The chain uses TRBV7-6 and TRBJ2-2; possibly TRBD2 for D (6 bases). The V end lost 1 base, the J end lost 1 base, and 10 bases lay between the germline ends. The CDR3 consists of 16 residues. Per the germline V gene, CDR1 is SGHVS and CDR2 is FNYEAQ. The CDR3 reads CASSLVTGGNTGELFF. CDR3 sequence (DNA): TGTGCCAGCAGCTTAGTAACCGGGGGGAACACCGGGGAGCTGTTTTTT.